Included here is one T cell receptor beta chain sequence, with context. Antigen specificity is unknown. The data were taken from a study of blood T cells in healthy people across ages. Findings and caveats of the study: Fewer expanded clones and more diversity marked long-lived versus aged donors. What prevented conclusive comparison of naive and antigen-experienced cells was that PBMCs were unsorted.

The CDR3 totals 16 residues. Per germline, CDR1 MDHEN and CDR2 SYDVKM. V was pared by 2 bases and J by 1 base, with 12 bases between. Then a second PCR, running roughly 7 to 11 cycles, was carried out with a sample-barcoded 5' primer and a J-beta primer mix. Every single cDNA molecule received a tag from a template-switch adaptor with 12 random nucleotides. TCRdb passed the 5' RACE reads through MiXCR, listing each CDR3 protein once. The sample records 780,000 or so distinct CDR3 sequences, just under 25% being singletons. These same data were also listed under a study on T cells of mothers and their children. From that report: The study recruited a few healthy Caucasian mothers and their six children as donors.

The specimen was blood. J is TRBJ1-5 and V is TRBV28; D possibly corresponds to TRBD1 (6 bases). This receptor was obtained from a boy aged 5-17 years in good health. Here the CDR3 reads CASSLDTRGSNQPQHF. In nucleotides, the CDR3 is TGTGCCAGCAGTTTAGATACTAGGGGGAGCAATCAGCCCCAGCATTTT.